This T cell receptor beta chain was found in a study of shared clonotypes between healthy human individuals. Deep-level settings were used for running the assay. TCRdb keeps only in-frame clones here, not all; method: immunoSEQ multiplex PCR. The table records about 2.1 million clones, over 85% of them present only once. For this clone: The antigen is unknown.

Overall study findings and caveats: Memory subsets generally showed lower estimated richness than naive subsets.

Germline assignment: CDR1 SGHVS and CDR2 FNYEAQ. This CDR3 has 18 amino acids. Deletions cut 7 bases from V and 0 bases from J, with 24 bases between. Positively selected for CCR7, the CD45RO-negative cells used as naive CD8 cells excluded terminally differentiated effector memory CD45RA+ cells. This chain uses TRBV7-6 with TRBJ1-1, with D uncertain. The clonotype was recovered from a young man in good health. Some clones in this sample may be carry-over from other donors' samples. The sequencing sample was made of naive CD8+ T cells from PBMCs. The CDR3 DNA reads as TGTGCCAGCATCGTTTTATGGGGTAGAGAAGAAATGAACACTGAAGCTTTCTTT. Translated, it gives CASIVLWGREEMNTEAFF.